The rows below give T cell receptor beta chains drawn from one sample of a study of T cell changes during pregnancy in multiple sclerosis. TCRdb keeps only in-frame clones here, not all; method: immunoSEQ multiplex PCR. Among 40,000 to 60,000 clones listed, roughly 92% were seen once. The sample was CD4+ T cells from peripheral blood mononuclear cells, taken in the third trimester of pregnancy. The receptors were sampled from a female donor with multiple sclerosis, enrolled in a pregnancy study. Each CDR3 is given without its conserved first and last residue. Fields, in order: J gene, V gene, CDR3 protein.

j_call: TRBJ1-2; v_call: TRBV6-5; cdr3_aa: ASSYRGSNYGYT
j_call: TRBJ1-5; v_call: TRBV15; cdr3_aa: ATSSEGGQPQH
j_call: TRBJ2-3; v_call: TRBV19; cdr3_aa: ASSPGGAMTDTQY
j_call: TRBJ2-3; v_call: TRBV4-1; cdr3_aa: ASRQVTSGGTDTQY
j_call: TRBJ2-7; v_call: TRBV28; cdr3_aa: ASSLDRVRYEQY
j_call: TRBJ1-1; v_call: TRBV7-3; cdr3_aa: ASSSTGGSEAF
j_call: TRBJ2-2; v_call: TRBV6-5; cdr3_aa: ASSYTGLDSGELF
j_call: TRBJ1-5; v_call: TRBV10-3; cdr3_aa: ATRSGYSNQPQH
j_call: TRBJ1-2; v_call: TRBV9; cdr3_aa: ASSPLGGIFGYT
j_call: TRBJ1-1; v_call: TRBV5-1; cdr3_aa: ASSPTGGRNTEAF
j_call: TRBJ2-1; v_call: TRBV2; cdr3_aa: ASSEEGASYNEQF
j_call: TRBJ2-7; v_call: TRBV2; cdr3_aa: ASRITGGQGTPEQY
j_call: TRBJ2-5; v_call: TRBV6-5; cdr3_aa: ASSYASGGQETQY
j_call: TRBJ1-4; v_call: TRBV19; cdr3_aa: ASSTRQGLEKLF
j_call: TRBJ1-4; v_call: TRBV4-3; cdr3_aa: ASSQDSEEKLF
j_call: TRBJ1-2; v_call: TRBV7-2; cdr3_aa: ASSLAGGSFYGYT
j_call: TRBJ1-6; v_call: TRBV5-5; cdr3_aa: ASSPEDRAGSPLH
j_call: TRBJ2-3; v_call: TRBV5-6; cdr3_aa: ASRRLAFSTDTQY
j_call: TRBJ1-5; v_call: TRBV9; cdr3_aa: ASSSRQGSNQPQH
j_call: TRBJ2-3; v_call: TRBV7-3; cdr3_aa: ASSLNQNTDTQY
j_call: TRBJ1-2; v_call: TRBV30; cdr3_aa: AWSVLGAGYT
j_call: TRBJ2-1; v_call: TRBV4-3; cdr3_aa: ASSLRVAGTPMEQF
j_call: TRBJ2-1; v_call: TRBV7-2; cdr3_aa: ASSLLGLAGDNEQF
j_call: TRBJ2-5; v_call: TRBV4-2; cdr3_aa: ASSQERGISGPVAQY
j_call: TRBJ2-7; v_call: TRBV15; cdr3_aa: ATSSGLYEQY
j_call: TRBJ2-2; v_call: TRBV29-1; cdr3_aa: SVDQGYTGELF
j_call: TRBJ2-7; v_call: TRBV11-2; cdr3_aa: ASSLSGATSYEQY
j_call: TRBJ2-5; v_call: TRBV7-6; cdr3_aa: ASSEPAGVQETQY
j_call: TRBJ1-1; v_call: TRBV6-5; cdr3_aa: ASSYSTGTFEAF
j_call: TRBJ1-5; v_call: TRBV6-5; cdr3_aa: ASSHRQGNQPQH
j_call: TRBJ2-7; v_call: TRBV6-1; cdr3_aa: ASSKTVSYEQY
j_call: TRBJ2-7; v_call: TRBV2; cdr3_aa: ASRGGAGGSYEQY
j_call: TRBJ2-4; v_call: TRBV5-6; cdr3_aa: ASSRDSKNIQY
j_call: TRBJ1-1; v_call: TRBV5-4; cdr3_aa: ASKRTGGSTEAF
j_call: TRBJ2-5; v_call: TRBV30; cdr3_aa: AWSVGRFGVVETQY
j_call: TRBJ2-2; v_call: TRBV19; cdr3_aa: ASIPAGKAGELF
j_call: TRBJ2-7; v_call: TRBV11-3; cdr3_aa: ASSPRTGEQY
j_call: TRBJ2-5; v_call: TRBV5-1; cdr3_aa: ASSFGGRGLQETQY
j_call: TRBJ1-2; v_call: TRBV19; cdr3_aa: ASKGDGYT
j_call: TRBJ2-3; v_call: TRBV7-9; cdr3_aa: ASSLGLAGQGTDTQY
j_call: TRBJ1-1; v_call: TRBV5-4; cdr3_aa: ASSLDRVRTEAF
j_call: TRBJ1-1; v_call: TRBV19; cdr3_aa: ASSMGVQGQRTEAF
j_call: TRBJ2-2; v_call: TRBV4-2; cdr3_aa: ASSDRGSYTGELF
j_call: TRBJ2-7; v_call: TRBV5-1; cdr3_aa: ASSLGRADEQY
j_call: TRBJ2-5; v_call: TRBV7-9; cdr3_aa: ASSLAASVETQY
j_call: TRBJ1-2; v_call: TRBV7-6; cdr3_aa: ASSSSTGWFYGYT
j_call: TRBJ1-2; v_call: TRBV6-6; cdr3_aa: ASRKEQGRGYT
j_call: TRBJ1-1; v_call: TRBV6-6; cdr3_aa: ASSYSSKDREAF
j_call: TRBJ1-6; v_call: TRBV19; cdr3_aa: ASNDRKSSPLH
j_call: TRBJ2-5; v_call: TRBV6-5; cdr3_aa: ASSPGLSAQY
j_call: TRBJ1-5; v_call: TRBV7-9; cdr3_aa: ASSLGRDGQPQH